This is a list of T cell receptor beta chains from one sample in a study of cytomegalovirus exposure and HLA in healthy donors. Here immunoSEQ multiplex PCR was the method, and the copy in TCRdb shows in-frame clones only, minus some. The repertoire holds around 260,000 clones, with 75% to 85% as singletons. Source material: PBMCs. The receptors here all came from a girl aged 2 to 10 in good health and CMV-seronegative. Each CDR3 is given with its conserved first and last residue. The D gene is left open where the match is weak. Rows give clone size only sometimes, using once, few, many, or a class for an expanded clone.

j_gene | abundance | v_gene | d_gene | CDR3aa | CDR3nt
TRBJ2-4 | . | TRBV28 | TRBD2 | CASSLGLAGGGVKNIQYF | TGTGCCAGCAGTCTCGGACTAGCGGGAGGTGGGGTAAAAAACATTCAGTACTTC
TRBJ2-1 | . | TRBV27 | TRBD2 | CASSPPPAGLVGEQFF | TGTGCCAGCAGTCCCCCCCCGGCGGGACTAGTGGGTGAGCAGTTCTTC
TRBJ2-6 | . | TRBV5-1 | . | CASSLSVAVSGANVLTF | TGCGCCAGCAGCTTGTCCGTGGCAGTCTCTGGGGCCAACGTCCTGACTTTC
TRBJ2-3 | . | TRBV7-2 | . | CASSLGGGTGRTDTQYF | TGTGCCAGCAGCTTAGGGGGAGGGACAGGACGCACAGATACGCAGTATTTT
TRBJ1-6 | . | TRBV9 | TRBD1 | CASSPRDRGFYNSPLHF | TGTGCCAGCAGCCCCAGGGACAGGGGATTCTATAATTCACCCCTCCACTTT
TRBJ1-1 | once | TRBV11-1 | . | CASSAHRENTEAFF | TGTGCCAGCAGCGCCCACAGGGAGAACACTGAAGCTTTCTTT
TRBJ2-5 | . | TRBV27 | TRBD2 | CASSSPHIAGGRETQYF | TGTGCCAGCAGTTCCCCACATATAGCGGGAGGGCGTGAGACCCAGTACTTC
TRBJ1-1 | . | TRBV5-4 | TRBD1 | CASSLGQGVNTEAFF | TGTGCCAGCAGCTTGGGACAGGGGGTGAACACTGAAGCTTTCTTT
TRBJ1-2 | . | TRBV5-1 | TRBD1 | CASSPDRARLYGYTF | TGCGCCAGCAGCCCGGACAGGGCCCGGCTCTATGGCTACACCTTC
TRBJ2-1 | once | TRBV27 | . | CASGGIGSEQFF | TGTGCCAGCGGGGGCATTGGCAGTGAGCAGTTCTTC
TRBJ2-7 | . | TRBV28 | . | CASSTVLWDTRAYEQYF | TGTGCCAGCAGCACGGTACTATGGGACACCCGAGCGTACGAGCAGTACTTC
TRBJ2-6 | few | TRBV28 | TRBD1 | CASSSQGAGANVLTF | TGTGCCAGCAGTTCCCAGGGGGCTGGGGCCAACGTCCTGACTTTC
TRBJ1-1 | . | TRBV20-1 | . | CSARETTEAFF | TGCAGTGCTAGGGAGACCACTGAAGCTTTCTTT
TRBJ1-4 | . | TRBV6-4 | TRBD1 | CASSPDRGKEKLFF | TGTGCCAGCAGTCCGGACAGGGGGAAGGAAAAACTGTTTTTT
TRBJ2-7 | . | TRBV6-1 | . | CASSEHLGGRYEQYF | TGTGCCAGCAGTGAACATCTGGGGGGGCGGTACGAGCAGTACTTC
TRBJ2-3 | . | TRBV30 | TRBD2 | CAWSKHVGGVDTQYF | TGTGCCTGGTCTAAACACGTCGGGGGGGTAGATACGCAGTATTTT
TRBJ1-4 | . | TRBV7-9 | TRBD1 | CASSLNDRASDEKLFF | TGTGCCAGCAGCTTAAATGACAGGGCGTCGGATGAAAAACTGTTTTTT
TRBJ2-1 | few | TRBV9 | TRBD2 | CASSVELAGVDEQFF | TGTGCCAGCAGCGTAGAACTAGCGGGAGTGGATGAGCAGTTCTTC
TRBJ1-5 | . | TRBV4-1 | . | CASSQHHAAYSNQPQHF | TGCGCCAGCAGCCAACATCATGCGGCGTATAGCAATCAGCCCCAGCATTTT
TRBJ2-4 | . | TRBV2 | . | CASNPGLIAKNIQYF | TGTGCCAGCAATCCGGGACTGATAGCCAAAAACATTCAGTACTTC
TRBJ2-1 | . | TRBV2 | TRBD2 | CASSDNKGLAEYNEQFF | TGTGCCAGCAGTGACAACAAGGGACTAGCGGAATACAATGAGCAGTTCTTC
TRBJ2-1 | . | TRBV4-1 | . | CASSQEGGRPRGEQFF | TGCGCCAGCAGCCAAGAAGGAGGGAGGCCCCGGGGGGAGCAGTTCTTC
TRBJ2-7 | . | TRBV6-5 | TRBD2 | CASSYHTSGTYEQYF | TGTGCCAGCAGTTACCACACTAGCGGGACGTACGAGCAGTACTTC
TRBJ1-1 | . | TRBV19 | . | CASSREGMNTEAFF | TGTGCCAGTAGTAGGGAGGGTATGAACACTGAAGCTTTCTTT
TRBJ1-1 | . | TRBV7-9 | . | CASSPSRTEAFF | TGTGCCAGCAGCCCAAGCAGGACTGAAGCTTTCTTT
TRBJ1-1 | . | TRBV27 | . | CASSLSRVVYTEAFF | TGTGCCAGCAGTTTATCTCGGGTTGTGTACACTGAAGCTTTCTTT
TRBJ2-7 | once | TRBV5-1 | TRBD1 | CASSLESDRARYEQYF | TGCGCCAGCAGCTTGGAGTCCGACAGGGCACGCTACGAGCAGTACTTC
TRBJ1-5 | . | TRBV28 | . | CASSLPPGRGPGQPQHF | TGTGCCAGCAGTTTACCTCCCGGCAGGGGCCCAGGACAGCCCCAGCATTTT
TRBJ2-5 | . | TRBV5-4 | TRBD2 | CASSLLAGEETQYF | TGTGCCAGCAGCTTGTTAGCGGGAGAAGAGACCCAGTACTTC
TRBJ1-5 | few | TRBV30 | TRBD1 | CAWSGGQTGQPQHF | TGTGCCTGGAGCGGGGGACAGACGGGCCAGCCCCAGCATTTT
TRBJ1-6 | . | TRBV30 | . | CAWSATDFWDSPLHF | TGTGCCTGGAGTGCGACGGACTTTTGGGATTCACCCCTCCACTTT
TRBJ1-1 | . | TRBV7-9 | TRBD1 | CASTPGQMNTEAFF | TGTGCCAGCACCCCGGGACAGATGAACACTGAAGCTTTCTTT
TRBJ2-3 | . | TRBV28 | TRBD2 | CASSSRTSGGLLTDTQYF | TGTGCCAGCAGTTCCCGGACTAGCGGGGGCCTACTCACAGATACGCAGTATTTT
TRBJ1-5 | . | TRBV5-8 | . | CASSFQYSNQPQHF | TGTGCCAGCAGCTTTCAGTATAGCAATCAGCCCCAGCATTTT
TRBJ2-3 | . | TRBV6-6 | . | CASSYPRPFVTDTQYF | TGTGCCAGCAGTTACCCTAGACCTTTTGTCACAGATACGCAGTATTTT
TRBJ2-5 | . | TRBV7-2 | . | CASSSYQETQYF | TGTGCCAGCAGCTCGTACCAAGAGACCCAGTACTTC
TRBJ1-5 | few | TRBV10-3 | . | CAISEDHSPNQPQHF | TGTGCCATCAGTGAGGACCATAGCCCCAATCAGCCCCAGCATTTT
TRBJ2-5 | . | TRBV5-4 | . | CASSLGGSQETQYF | TGTGCCAGCAGCTTGGGCGGCAGTCAAGAGACCCAGTACTTC
TRBJ1-2 | . | TRBV11-2 | . | CASSLFGTSSYGYTF | TGTGCCAGCAGCTTATTCGGGACAAGCAGCTATGGCTACACCTTC
TRBJ1-6 | once | TRBV14 | TRBD1 | CASSRGTANSPLHF | TGTGCCAGCAGCCGCGGGACAGCTAATTCACCCCTCCACTTT
TRBJ2-7 | . | TRBV5-4 | TRBD1 | CASSFPGQGRYEQYF | TGTGCCAGCAGCTTTCCGGGACAGGGGAGGTACGAGCAGTACTTC